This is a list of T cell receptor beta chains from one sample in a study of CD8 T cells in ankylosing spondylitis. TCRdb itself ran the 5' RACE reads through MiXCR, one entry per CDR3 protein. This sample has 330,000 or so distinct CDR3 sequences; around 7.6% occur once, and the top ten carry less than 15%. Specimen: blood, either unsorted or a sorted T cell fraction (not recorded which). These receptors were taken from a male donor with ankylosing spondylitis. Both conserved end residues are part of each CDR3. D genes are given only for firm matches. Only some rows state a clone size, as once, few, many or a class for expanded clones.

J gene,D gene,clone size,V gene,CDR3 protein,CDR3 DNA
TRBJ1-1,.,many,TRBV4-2,CASSQERRANTEAFF,TGTGCCAGCAGCCAAGAACGTCGAGCGAACACTGAAGCTTTCTTT
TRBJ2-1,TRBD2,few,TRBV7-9,CASRQPGGKYNEQFF,TGTGCCAGCAGGCAGCCGGGAGGGAAATACAATGAGCAGTTCTTC
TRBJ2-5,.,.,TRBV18,CASPWLGETSQYF,TGTGCCTCACCATGGTTGGGCGAGACTTCCCAGTACTTC
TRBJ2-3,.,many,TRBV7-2,CASSPGRTSTDTQYF,TGTGCCAGCAGCCCCGGGCGGACTAGCACAGATACGCAGTATTTT
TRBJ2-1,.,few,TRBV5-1,CASSPNGDNEQFF,TGCGCCAGCAGCCCCAACGGGGATAATGAGCAGTTCTTC
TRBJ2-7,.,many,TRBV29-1,CSVEVGVDEQYF,TGCAGCGTTGAAGTGGGGGTCGACGAGCAGTACTTC
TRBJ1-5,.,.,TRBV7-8,CASSFGITGNQPQHF,TGTGCCAGCAGCTTCGGGATTACGGGCAATCAGCCCCAGCATTTT
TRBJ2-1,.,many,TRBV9,CASSTRQVSYNEQFF,TGTGCCAGCAGCACCCGACAGGTCTCCTACAATGAGCAGTTCTTC
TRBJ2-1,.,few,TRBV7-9,CASSLSYRANEQFF,TGTGCCAGCAGCTTATCTTACAGGGCGAATGAGCAGTTCTTC
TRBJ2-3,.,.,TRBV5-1,CASSLVARSASTDTQYF,TGCGCCAGCAGCTTAGTCGCCAGGTCGGCTAGCACAGATACGCAGTATTTT
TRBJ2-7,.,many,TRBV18,CASSRQNGPYEQYF,TGTGCCAGCTCACGGCAGAACGGGCCATACGAGCAGTACTTC
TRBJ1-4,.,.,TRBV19,CASSPSVGANEKLFF,TGTGCCAGTAGTCCGTCGGTAGGGGCTAATGAAAAACTGTTTTTT
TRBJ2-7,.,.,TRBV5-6,CASSLGAFYEQYF,TGTGCCAGCAGCTTGGGGGCTTTCTACGAGCAGTACTTC
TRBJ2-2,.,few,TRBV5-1,CASSLVARPRDTGELFF,TGCGCCAGCAGCTTGGTAGCCAGGCCACGAGACACCGGGGAGCTGTTTTTT
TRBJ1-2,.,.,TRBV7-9,CASSGDSDGYTF,TGTGCCAGCAGCGGCGACAGCGATGGCTACACCTTC
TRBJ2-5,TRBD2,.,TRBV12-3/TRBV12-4,CASTLSSGVRETQYF,TGTGCCAGCACCCTAAGTAGCGGGGTCAGGGAGACCCAGTACTTC
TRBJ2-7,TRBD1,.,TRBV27,CASSSSGTGQYF,TGTGCCAGCAGTTCCTCCGGGACAGGGCAGTACTTC
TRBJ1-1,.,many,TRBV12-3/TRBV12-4,CASSLSESEGLNTEAFF,TGTGCCAGCAGTTTATCCGAGTCAGAGGGCCTGAACACTGAAGCTTTCTTT
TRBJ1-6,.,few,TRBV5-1,CASSLGLGNSPLHF,TGCGCCAGCAGCTTGGGTTTGGGGAATTCACCCCTCCACTTT
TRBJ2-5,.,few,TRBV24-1,CATSDPGTSGGQTQYF,TGTGCCACCAGTGACCCGGGGACAAGTGGCGGGCAGACCCAGTACTTC
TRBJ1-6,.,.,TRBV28,CASSLSRVRGSPLHF,TGTGCCAGCAGTTTATCAAGGGTGAGGGGTTCACCCCTCCACTTT
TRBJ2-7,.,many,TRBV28,CASGRQDRYEQYF,TGTGCCAGCGGCAGACAGGATCGGTACGAGCAGTACTTC
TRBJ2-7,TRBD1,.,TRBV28,CASKGQGDVYEQYF,TGTGCCAGCAAGGGGCAGGGGGATGTCTACGAGCAGTACTTC
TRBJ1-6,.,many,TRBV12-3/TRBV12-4,CASSFGRAKVNSPLHF,TGTGCCAGCAGTTTTGGGCGGGCAAAAGTTAATTCACCCCTCCACTTT
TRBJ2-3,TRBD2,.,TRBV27,CASSSRLAKDTQYF,TGTGCCAGCAGTTCGCGACTAGCAAAAGATACGCAGTATTTT
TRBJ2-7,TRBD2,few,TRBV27,CASSASWREPSYEQYF,TGTGCCAGCAGTGCCTCTTGGCGGGAGCCCTCCTACGAGCAGTACTTC
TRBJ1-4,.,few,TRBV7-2,CASSPAAGTDEKLFF,TGTGCCAGCAGTCCGGCGGCAGGGACGGATGAAAAACTGTTTTTT
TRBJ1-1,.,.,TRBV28,CASSLGRVKAFF,TGTGCCAGCAGCCTCGGACGGGTAAAAGCTTTCTTT
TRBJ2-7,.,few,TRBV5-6,CASSFLGDHEQYF,TGTGCCAGCAGCTTTTTAGGGGACCACGAGCAGTACTTC
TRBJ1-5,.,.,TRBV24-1,CATSAGIDNQPQHF,TGTGCCACCAGTGCCGGGATTGACAATCAGCCCCAGCATTTT
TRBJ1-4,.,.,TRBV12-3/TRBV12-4,CASIFSGAGGEKLFF,TGTGCCAGCATTTTTTCCGGGGCCGGGGGTGAAAAACTGTTTTTT
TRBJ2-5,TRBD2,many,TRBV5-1,CASSSTGTSGGETQYF,TGCGCCAGCAGCTCAACCGGGACTAGCGGGGGGGAGACCCAGTACTTC
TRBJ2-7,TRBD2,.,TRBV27,CASSLSSGSLSYEQYF,TGTGCCAGCAGTTTATCTAGCGGGAGCCTGTCCTACGAGCAGTACTTC